This TCR beta chain was recovered during a study of patients and donors after allogeneic stem cell transplantation. CDR3 size: 13 residues. Germline-derived CDR1 and CDR2 are SGHTA and FQGNSA. Trimming removed 5 bases from V and 8 bases from J; junction bases left unmatched: 5. TCRdb reprocessed the RT-PCR reads via MiXCR and lists one record per CDR3 protein. The top ten hold under 14% of the sample, which has 200,000 to 250,000 distinct CDR3 sequences, roughly 13% seen once. The genes are TRBV7-2 and TRBJ2-1; TRBD2 matches at 8 bases. Specimen: blood, either unsorted or a sorted T cell fraction (not recorded which). The clonotype comes from a human donor who was either an allogeneic HSCT recipient or a stem cell or donor lymphocyte infusion donor (not recorded which). It is not recorded whose cells these are; they may come from a transplant donor. The CDR3 DNA reads TGTGCCAGCAGCCTCGGGAGGGTAGATGAGCAGTTCTTC. Encoded protein: CASSLGRVDEQFF. The whole variable domain, filled in from reference TRBV7-2 and TRBJ2-1, reads GAGVSQSPSNKVTEKGKDVELRCDPISGHTALYWYRQSLGQGLEFLIYFQGNSAPDKSGLPSDRFSAERTGGSVSTLTIQRTQQEDSAVYLCASSLGRVDEQFFGPGTRLTVL.